Below, 27 T cell receptor beta chains from the same sample are listed, as sequenced in a study of T cell responses to AZD1222 COVID-19 vaccine. Here immunoSEQ multiplex PCR was the method, and the copy in TCRdb shows in-frame clones only, minus some. The sample carries 60,000 to 70,000 clones, approximately 80% recorded once. Sequencing was performed on peripheral blood, taken on day 0 of AZD1222 vaccination. These receptors originate from an adult in good health.

The rearrangement links TRBV19 to TRBJ1-5; TRBD1 aligns across 7 bases. V lost 6 bases and J lost 1; bases outside the gene matches: 6. CDR3 length equals 15 residues. CDR1 and CDR2 from the germline V gene are LNHDA and SQIVND (reference sequence). The CDR3 region has the DNA TGTGCCAGTAGCCCCGGGACAGACAGCAATCAGCCCCAGCATTTT. It encodes CASSPGTDSNQPQHF.

This chain joins TRBV7-3 and TRBJ1-4, with D possibly matching TRBD1 (6 bases). Germline V lookup: CDR1 SGHTA, CDR2 FQGTGA. Trimming cost V 1 base and J 0 bases, with 18 bases left between them. The CDR3 totals 19 residues. The chain's CDR3 is CASSLSQQGERATNEKLFF. CDR3 nucleotide sequence: TGTGCCAGCAGCTTAAGCCAACAGGGAGAAAGAGCAACTAATGAAAAACTGTTTTTT. The whole variable domain, filled in from reference TRBV7-3 and TRBJ1-4, reads GAGVSQTPSNKVTEKGKYVELRCDPISGHTALYWYRQSLGQGPEFLIYFQGTGAADDSGLPNDRFFAVRPEGSVSTLKIQRTERGDSAVYLCASSLSQQGERATNEKLFFGSGTQLSVL.

V is TRBV2 and J is TRBJ1-2; 10 bases line up with TRBD1. V lost 0 bases, J lost 7 bases, and 8 bases stayed unmatched. There are 16 residues in the CDR3. Germline CDR1 reads SNHLY; CDR2 reads FYNNEI. This CDR3 reads CASSEAPTGGYSGYTF. In DNA, the CDR3 is TGTGCCAGCAGTGAAGCCCCGACAGGGGGCTATAGTGGCTACACCTTC.

The rearrangement uses TRBV4-3 and TRBJ1-1; D uncertain. Trimming removed 2 bases at V and 3 bases at J, with 4 bases between. The CDR3 spans 12 residues. Germline-derived CDR1 and CDR2 are LGHNA and YSLEER. The CDR3 is CASSQSHTEAFF. For the CDR3, the DNA is TGCGCCAGCAGCCAATCCCACACTGAAGCTTTCTTT.

V usage is TRBV5-1 and J usage is TRBJ1-4; maybe TRBD1 (6 bases). This CDR3 spans 15 amino acids. The V end lost 2 bases, the J end lost 0 bases, and 8 bases lay between the germline ends. Germline loops: CDR1 SGHRS, CDR2 YFSETQ. The CDR3 protein is CASSLGTPTNEKLFF. In nucleotides, the CDR3 is TGCGCCAGCAGCTTAGGGACACCAACTAATGAAAAACTGTTTTTT. Based on the CDR3 plus reference TRBV5-1 and TRBJ1-4, the full variable domain is KAGVTQTPRYLIKTRGQQVTLSCSPISGHRSVSWYQQTPGQGLQFLFEYFSETQRNKGNFPGRFSGRQFSNSRSEMNVSTLELGDSALYLCASSLGTPTNEKLFFGSGTQLSVL.

The V call is TRBV7-2, the J call TRBJ2-5; no firm D call. This CDR3 is built from 14 residues. V dropped 5 bases and J dropped 0 bases, with 10 bases sitting between them. Germline lookup yields CDR1 SGHTA and CDR2 FQGNSA. The CDR3 is CASSTLGNQETQYF. The CDR3 coding sequence is TGTGCCAGCAGCACCCTGGGAAACCAAGAGACCCAGTACTTC.

This clone was counted only a few times. J is TRBJ1-3 and V is TRBV4-1; no clear D gene. The CDR3 loop spans 12 amino acids. Germline V gene data show CDR1 as MGHRA and CDR2 as YSYEKL. Trimming removed 1 base from V and 8 bases from J, with 6 bases in between. The CDR3 protein is CASSQGLDTIYF. As DNA, the CDR3 is TGCGCCAGCAGCCAAGGGCTGGACACCATATATTTT.

This clone was seen once. The genes are TRBV7-3 and TRBJ2-7; D unresolved. Per germline, CDR1 SGHTA and CDR2 FQGTGA. V was trimmed by 1 base and J by 6 bases, leaving 10 bases between them. The CDR3 spans 13 residues. Here the CDR3 reads CASSLNARSEQYF. The CDR3 DNA is TGTGCCAGCAGCTTAAACGCACGGAGCGAGCAGTACTTC. The variable domain in full, completed from reference TRBV7-3 and TRBJ2-7, reads GAGVSQTPSNKVTEKGKYVELRCDPISGHTALYWYRQSLGQGPEFLIYFQGTGAADDSGLPNDRFFAVRPEGSVSTLKIQRTERGDSAVYLCASSLNARSEQYFGPGTRLTVT.

The J gene is TRBJ2-1, the V gene TRBV9; TRBD2 agrees at 7 bases. Per germline, CDR1 SGDLS and CDR2 YYNGEE. V lost 2 bases, J lost 7 bases, and 15 bases stayed unmatched. The CDR3 contains 17 residues. Here the CDR3 reads CASSVFPRDYAGNEQFF. CDR3 DNA sequence: TGTGCCAGCAGCGTCTTCCCCCGGGACTACGCAGGAAATGAGCAGTTCTTC. Filled out from reference TRBV9 and TRBJ2-1, the complete variable domain reads DSGVTQTPKHLITATGQRVTLRCSPRSGDLSVYWYQQSLDQGLQFLIQYYNGEERAKGNILERFSAQQFPDLHSELNLSSLELGDSALYFCASSVFPRDYAGNEQFFGPGTRLTVL.

The genes are TRBV30 and TRBJ1-5; D gene uncertain. The V gene's germline CDR1 is GTSNPN and CDR2 SVGIG (reference sequence). V lost 0 bases, J lost 4 bases, and 7 bases lay in between. The CDR3 spans 13 residues. The CDR3 DNA reads TGTGCCTGGAGTGTGGGTGCGAATCAGCCCCAGCATTTT. This encodes CAWSVGANQPQHF.

The rearrangement uses TRBV4-1 and TRBJ1-5; 10 nucleotides match TRBD1. The trim removed 3 bases at V and 6 bases at J, leaving 2 bases unmatched. The CDR3 covers 14 residues. Germline V gives CDR1 MGHRA, CDR2 YSYEKL. The CDR3 here is CASSQRDRGQPQHF. CDR3 in DNA: TGCGCCAGCAGCCAGCGGGACAGGGGTCAGCCCCAGCATTTT.

The chain uses TRBV12-3 or TRBV12-4 and TRBJ1-1; no clear D gene. The CDR3 contains 13 residues. Trimming left V 7 bases short and J 2 bases short, with 11 bases between. The chain's CDR3 is CASTESLNTEAFF. As DNA, the CDR3 is TGTGCCAGCACCGAGAGCCTAAACACTGAAGCTTTCTTT.

The chain carries TRBV3-1 (or the pseudogene TRBV3-2) and TRBJ1-3, with 8 bases fitting TRBD1. V lost 4 bases to trimming and J lost 2 bases; unmatched junction nucleotides: 1. Germline-derived CDR1 and CDR2 are LGHDT and YNNKEL (reference sequence). The CDR3 runs 14 residues. CDR3 nucleotides: TGTGCCAGCAGCCTGACAGGGGCTGGAAACACCATATATTTT. It yields the protein CASSLTGAGNTIYF.

The rearrangement joins TRBV6-2 or TRBV6-3 to TRBJ2-7, with a weak D call TRBD2 (6 bases). Germline V gives CDR1 MNHEY, CDR2 SVGEGT. CDR3 length equals 17 residues. V shed 0 bases and J shed 5 bases, with 20 bases lying between them. CDR3 DNA sequence: TGTGCCAGCAGTTACTCGACCCGACTAGGTCGGCCGAACGAGCAGTACTTC. Its translation: CASSYSTRLGRPNEQYF.

The chain couples TRBV5-1 to TRBJ1-1; possibly TRBD1 for D (5 bases). V gave up 0 bases and J gave up 1 base, with 13 bases separating them. Looked up from germline, CDR1 is SGHRS and CDR2 is YFSETQ. The CDR3 length is 16 residues. CDR3 region: CASSLGMRGRNTEAFF. The DNA of the CDR3 is TGCGCCAGCAGCTTGGGGATGAGGGGCCGGAACACTGAAGCTTTCTTT.

The gene calls are TRBV7-3 and TRBJ2-1; a weak D match, TRBD1 (5 bases). The CDR3 has 15 residues. Trimming stripped 1 base from V and 4 bases from J, with 11 bases between. Per germline, CDR1 SGHTA and CDR2 FQGTGA. The CDR3 sequence is CASSLIGARYNEQFF. CDR3 bases: TGTGCCAGCAGCTTAATAGGGGCCCGATACAATGAGCAGTTCTTC.

This chain uses TRBV12-3 or TRBV12-4 with TRBJ2-1, with a tentative D call TRBD2 (6 bases). Trimming took 7 bases from V and 9 from J, leaving 16 bases between them. CDR3 length: 13 residues. The CDR3 DNA reads TGTGCCAGCAAAATGGGAGGAAATGTTGAGCAGTTCTTC. It codes for CASKMGGNVEQFF.

The chain is built from TRBV30 and TRBJ1-1; D unresolved. CDR1 and CDR2 from the germline V gene are GTSNPN and SVGIG (reference sequence). Trimming shortened V by 0 bases and J by 0 bases, and 5 bases separated the two germline ends. CDR3 size: 13 residues. The CDR3 coding sequence is TGTGCCTGGAGTGTCATGGTGAACACTGAAGCTTTCTTT. It translates to CAWSVMVNTEAFF.

This chain joins TRBV9 and TRBJ2-5; D is perhaps TRBD2 (5 bases). Trimming took off 0 bases at V and 4 bases at J, with 16 bases between the two ends. This CDR3 is built from 16 residues. Per germline, CDR1 SGDLS and CDR2 YYNGEE. The CDR3 DNA sequence: TGTGCCAGCAGCGTAGGCGGACTCCAGAAAGGAGAGACCCAGTACTTC. It codes for CASSVGGLQKGETQYF.

In this sample, this clone is medium-sized. The chain carries TRBV3-1 (or the pseudogene TRBV3-2) and TRBJ1-6; D gene unclear. The V end was cut by 0 bases, the J end by 8 bases, with 14 bases between. CDR1 and CDR2 (germline): LGHDT, YNNKEL (reference sequence). The CDR3 consists of 16 residues. CDR3 nucleotides: TGTGCCAGCAGCCAAGAAAAGCCCGGGTCCCATTCACCCCTCCACTTT. Translation gives CASSQEKPGSHSPLHF.

The chain employs TRBV19 and TRBJ1-5, with 7 bases fitting TRBD1. The CDR3 extends over 14 amino acids. Trimming cost V 7 bases and J 3 bases; bases outside gene matches: 6. Germline CDR1 reads LNHDA; CDR2 reads SQIVND (reference sequence). The CDR3 DNA reads TGTGCCAGTAAGGGGGCAGGGGTCAATCAGCCCCAGCATTTT. It is translated as CASKGAGVNQPQHF.

The rearrangement uses TRBV6-2 or TRBV6-3 and TRBJ2-1; TRBD1 matches 8 bases. V was pared by 4 bases and J by 2 bases, with 13 bases of the junction left unmatched. Germline CDR1 MNHEY, CDR2 SVGEGT. CDR3 length: 18 amino acids. This CDR3 is CASSSPHADRATYNEQFF. The CDR3 DNA is TGTGCCAGCAGTTCACCACACGCGGACAGGGCTACCTACAATGAGCAGTTCTTC.

The rearrangement links TRBV6-2 or TRBV6-3 to TRBJ1-6; D not resolved. CDR3 length: 16 amino acids. Trimming left V 0 bases short and J 6 bases short, with 12 bases between. The germline CDR1 and CDR2 sequences are MNHEY and SVGEGT. The CDR3 DNA reads TGTGCCAGCAGTTACTCTGGACGTGGGATTAATTCACCCCTCCACTTT. Protein product: CASSYSGRGINSPLHF.

This rearrangement joins TRBV28 to TRBJ1-4; tentatively, D is TRBD1 (5 bases). The CDR3 extends over 19 amino acids. Germline V gives CDR1 MDHEN, CDR2 SYDVKM. The ends were cut back, 6 bases at V and 5 bases at J, with 28 bases in the middle. CDR3 bases: TGTGCCAGCAGCCCCCTTTTTGTGGGGCGGCTAGGCTTAAATGAAAAACTGTTTTTT. Its translation: CASSPLFVGRLGLNEKLFF.

The rearrangement links TRBV5-4 to TRBJ2-3; TRBD2 matches at 10 bases. Germline values: CDR1 SGHNT, CDR2 YYREEE (reference sequence). The CDR3 is 15 amino acids. With V trimmed by 0 bases and J by 6 bases, 4 bases remained unmatched. The CDR3 protein is CASSLGTSGRDTQYF. CDR3 coding DNA: TGTGCCAGCAGCTTGGGGACTAGCGGACGCGATACGCAGTATTTT.

The chain employs TRBV11-3 and TRBJ2-2, with TRBD2 matching 9 bases. The CDR3 is 15 residues long. J gave up 7 bases and V 2 bases, and 5 bases lay outside the gene matches. In germline, CDR1 is SGHNT, CDR2 YENEEA. The CDR3, as DNA: TGTGCCAGCAGCTTACCTAGCGGGGAGTTCGGGGAGCTGTTTTTT. Translating it yields CASSLPSGEFGELFF.

The chain has TRBV6-2 or TRBV6-3 and TRBJ1-5, with D perhaps TRBD1 (5 bases). The CDR3 consists of 18 residues. The V end lost 4 bases, the J end lost 0 bases, and 19 bases lay between the germline ends. The germline gives CDR1 MNHEY, CDR2 SVGEGT. The CDR3 region has the DNA TGTGCCAGCAGTTCGGGACGATCCGGGGGATATAGCAATCAGCCCCAGCATTTT. Translating gives CASSSGRSGGYSNQPQHF.